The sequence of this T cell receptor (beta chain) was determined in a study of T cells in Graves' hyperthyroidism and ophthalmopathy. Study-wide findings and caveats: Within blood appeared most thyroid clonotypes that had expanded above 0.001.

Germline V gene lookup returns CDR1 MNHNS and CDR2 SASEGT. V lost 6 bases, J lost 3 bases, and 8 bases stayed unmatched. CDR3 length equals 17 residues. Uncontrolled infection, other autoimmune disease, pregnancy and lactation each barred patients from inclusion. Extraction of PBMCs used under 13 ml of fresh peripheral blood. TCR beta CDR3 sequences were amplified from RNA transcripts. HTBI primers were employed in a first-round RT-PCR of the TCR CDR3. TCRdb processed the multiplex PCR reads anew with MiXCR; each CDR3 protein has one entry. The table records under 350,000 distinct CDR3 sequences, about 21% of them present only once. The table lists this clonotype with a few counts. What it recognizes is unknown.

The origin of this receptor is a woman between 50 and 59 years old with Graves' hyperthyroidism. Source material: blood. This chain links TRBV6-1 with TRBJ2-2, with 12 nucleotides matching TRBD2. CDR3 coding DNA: TGTGCCAGCAGAAACACGGGACTAGCGGGCTACACCGGGGAGCTGTTTTTT. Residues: CASRNTGLAGYTGELFF.